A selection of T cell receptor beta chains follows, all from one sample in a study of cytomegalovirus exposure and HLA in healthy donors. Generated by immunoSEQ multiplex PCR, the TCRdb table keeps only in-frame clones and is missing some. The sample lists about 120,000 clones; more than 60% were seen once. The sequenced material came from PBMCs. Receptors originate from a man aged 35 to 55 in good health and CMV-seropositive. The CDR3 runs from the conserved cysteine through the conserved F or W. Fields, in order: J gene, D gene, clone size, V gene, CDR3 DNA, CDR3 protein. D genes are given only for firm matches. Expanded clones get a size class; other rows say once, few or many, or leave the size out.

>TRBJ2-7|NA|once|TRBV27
TGTGCCAGCAGGACTAGTCGGACCTACGAGCAGTACTTC
CASRTSRTYEQYF
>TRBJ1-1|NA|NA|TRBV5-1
TGCGCCAGCACCGGGGTATCAACTGAAGCTTTCTTT
CASTGVSTEAFF
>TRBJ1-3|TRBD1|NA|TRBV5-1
TGCGCCAGCAGCGTAGGGACAGGCTACTCTGGAAACACCATATATTTT
CASSVGTGYSGNTIYF
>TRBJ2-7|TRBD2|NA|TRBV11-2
TGTGCCAGCACCCTAGGGGGTAGCGGGGGAGAGCAGTACTTC
CASTLGGSGGEQYF
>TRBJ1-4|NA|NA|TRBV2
TGTGCCAGCACCCTAGACGGAAATAATGAAAAACTGTTTTTT
CASTLDGNNEKLFF
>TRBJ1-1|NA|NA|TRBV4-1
TGCGCCAGCAGCCTCGGGGCTGAAGCTTTCTTT
CASSLGAEAFF
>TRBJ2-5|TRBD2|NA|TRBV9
TGTGCCAGCAGCGTAGTCGGGGGGGAGCAGTACTTC
CASSVVGGEQYF
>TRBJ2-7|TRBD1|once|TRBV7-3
TGTGCCAGTACGGAGGGGACAGGGCTCTACGAGCAGTACTTC
CASTEGTGLYEQYF
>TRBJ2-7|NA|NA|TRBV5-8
TGTGCCAGCAGCCCCCAGGGAAACTACGAGCAGTACTTC
CASSPQGNYEQYF
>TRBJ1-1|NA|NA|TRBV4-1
TGCGCCAGCAGCCAACCGACCGGGACAGAAGCTTTCTTT
CASSQPTGTEAFF
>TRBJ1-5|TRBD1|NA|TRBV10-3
TGTGCCATCAGTGATCAACAGGGGGTCCAGCCCCAGCATTTT
CAISDQQGVQPQHF
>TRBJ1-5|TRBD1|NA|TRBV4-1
TGCGCCAGCAGATGGGACGACAGGGGAGACAATCAGCCCCAGCATTTT
CASRWDDRGDNQPQHF
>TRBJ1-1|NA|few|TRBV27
TGTGCCAGCAGTTTTGGGCCCTTCTTAAACACTGAAGCTTTCTTT
CASSFGPFLNTEAFF
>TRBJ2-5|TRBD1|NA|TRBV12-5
TGTGCTAGTGGTTTTGAGACAGGGGCAGAGACCCAGTACTTC
CASGFETGAETQYF
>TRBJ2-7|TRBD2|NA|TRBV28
TGTGCCAGCAGTCCCCGGACTAGCGGGGGCTACTACGAGCAGTACTTC
CASSPRTSGGYYEQYF
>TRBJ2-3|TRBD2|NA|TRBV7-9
TGTGCCAGCAGCTGGGGGACTAGCGGGGGCACAGATACGCAGTATTTT
CASSWGTSGGTDTQYF
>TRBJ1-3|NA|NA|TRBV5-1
TGCGCCAGCAGCTTGGTGGCGGGAGGCTCTGGAAACACCATATATTTT
CASSLVAGGSGNTIYF
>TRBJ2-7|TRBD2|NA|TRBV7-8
TGTGCCAGCAGCCTCCAGAGCGGGAGGCTTTCCTACGAGCAGTGCTTC
CASSLQSGRLSYEQCF
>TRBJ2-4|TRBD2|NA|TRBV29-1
TGCAGCGTGCAGGCCGGGGGGGACATTCAGTACTTC
CSVQAGGDIQYF
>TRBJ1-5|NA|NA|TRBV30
TGTGCCTGGAGTAGGCAGGGTGGCCAGCCCCAGCATTTT
CAWSRQGGQPQHF
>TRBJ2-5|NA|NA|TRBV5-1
TGCGCCAGCAGCTATGGTCAGGGGCAAGAGACCCAGTACTTC
CASSYGQGQETQYF
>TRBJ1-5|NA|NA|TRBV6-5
TGTGCCAGCAGCTCAATTGGACACGATCAGCCCCAGCATTTT
CASSSIGHDQPQHF
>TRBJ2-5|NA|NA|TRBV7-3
TGTGCCAGCAGCTCCCTTCCGGGAACACAAGAGACCCAGTACTTC
CASSSLPGTQETQYF
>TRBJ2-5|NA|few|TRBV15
TGTGCCACCAGTTTACAGGCAGGGGAGACCCAGTACTTC
CATSLQAGETQYF
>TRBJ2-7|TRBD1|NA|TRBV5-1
TGCGCCAGCAGCCGGACAGGGGGAGACGACGAGCAGTACTTC
CASSRTGGDDEQYF
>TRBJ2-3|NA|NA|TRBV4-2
TGTGCCAGCAGCCAACCTAGCACAGATACGCAGTATTTT
CASSQPSTDTQYF
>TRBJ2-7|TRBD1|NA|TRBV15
TGTGCCACCAGCAGAGAGCGGGGACAGGGCTACGAGCAGTACTTC
CATSRERGQGYEQYF
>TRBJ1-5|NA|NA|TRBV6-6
TGTGCCAGCAGTTACCCCTCGGGGCAGCCCCAGCATTTT
CASSYPSGQPQHF
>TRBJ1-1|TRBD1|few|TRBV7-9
TGTGCCAGCAGCTTAAGCAGGGGGCCCCTACTGAACACTGAAGCTTTCTTT
CASSLSRGPLLNTEAFF
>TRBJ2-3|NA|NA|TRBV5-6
TGTGCCAGCAGCTTTCTATATGAGATAACGCAGTATTTT
CASSFLYEITQYF
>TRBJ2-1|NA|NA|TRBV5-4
TGTGCCAGCAGCTTGGGCGGGGACGGATCCTACAATGAGCAGTTCTTC
CASSLGGDGSYNEQFF
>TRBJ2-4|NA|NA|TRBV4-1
TGCGCCAGCAGCCAATCTCATGCGGTTATAGCCAAAAACATTCAGTACTTC
CASSQSHAVIAKNIQYF
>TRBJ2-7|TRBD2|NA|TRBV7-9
TGTGCCAGCAGCTTAGGATCTAGCGGGGTTAGAGGGACGAACTACGAGCAGTACTTC
CASSLGSSGVRGTNYEQYF
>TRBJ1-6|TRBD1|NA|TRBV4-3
TGCGCCAGCAGCCAAGGACAGGGGGCGGTTTATAATTCACCCCTCCACTTT
CASSQGQGAVYNSPLHF
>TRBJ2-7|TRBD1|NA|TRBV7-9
TGTGCCAGCAGCTTAGTGACAGGGGGCGCCGAGCAGTACTTC
CASSLVTGGAEQYF
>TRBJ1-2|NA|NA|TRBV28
TGTGCCGGCTCAGGGTACTATGGCTACACCTTC
CAGSGYYGYTF
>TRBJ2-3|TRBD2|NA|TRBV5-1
TGCGCCAGCAGCTTACTCCCTGGCGGGAGGTCTGGAGATACGCAGTATTTT
CASSLLPGGRSGDTQYF
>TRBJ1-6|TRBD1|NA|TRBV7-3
TGTGCCAGCAGCCAGGGGGGGACAGGGTATTCACCCCTCCACTTT
CASSQGGTGYSPLHF
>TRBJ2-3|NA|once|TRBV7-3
TGTGCCAGCAGCTTATCAAGCGGATCCACAGATACGCAGTATTTT
CASSLSSGSTDTQYF
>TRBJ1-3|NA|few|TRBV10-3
TGTGCCATCAGCGGTAGCTCTGGAAACACCATATATTTT
CAISGSSGNTIYF
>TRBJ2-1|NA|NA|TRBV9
TGTGCCAGCAGCGTACTCGGGAGCTACAATGAGCAGTTCTTC
CASSVLGSYNEQFF
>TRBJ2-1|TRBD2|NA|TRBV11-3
TGTGCCAGCAGCTTGGGGAGGGGTTACAATGAGCAGTTCTTC
CASSLGRGYNEQFF
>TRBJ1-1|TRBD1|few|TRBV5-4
TGTGCCAGCAGCGTACAGGGGGCGCAAACTGAAGCTTTCTTT
CASSVQGAQTEAFF
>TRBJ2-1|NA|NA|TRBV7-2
TGTGCCAGCAGCTTAGTTGCAGGGTCCTACAATGAGCAGTTCTTC
CASSLVAGSYNEQFF
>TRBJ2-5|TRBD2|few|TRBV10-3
TGTGCCATCCGAACTAGCGGAGAAGAGACCCAGTACTTC
CAIRTSGEETQYF
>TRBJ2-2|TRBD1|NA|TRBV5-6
TGTGCCAGCAGCGGAGGGACAGGGGATGTCGGGGAGCTGTTTTTT
CASSGGTGDVGELFF
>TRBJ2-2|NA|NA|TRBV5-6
TGTGCCAGCAGCTTGGCCGATGGAGGAGACACCGGGGAGCTGTTTTTT
CASSLADGGDTGELFF
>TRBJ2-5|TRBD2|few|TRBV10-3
TGTGCCATCAGTCCAGGACTAGCGGGGGGCAAAGAGACCCAGTACTTC
CAISPGLAGGKETQYF
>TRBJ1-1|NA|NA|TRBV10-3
TGTGCCATCAGTAGACAGGAGAACACTGAAGCTTTCTTT
CAISRQENTEAFF